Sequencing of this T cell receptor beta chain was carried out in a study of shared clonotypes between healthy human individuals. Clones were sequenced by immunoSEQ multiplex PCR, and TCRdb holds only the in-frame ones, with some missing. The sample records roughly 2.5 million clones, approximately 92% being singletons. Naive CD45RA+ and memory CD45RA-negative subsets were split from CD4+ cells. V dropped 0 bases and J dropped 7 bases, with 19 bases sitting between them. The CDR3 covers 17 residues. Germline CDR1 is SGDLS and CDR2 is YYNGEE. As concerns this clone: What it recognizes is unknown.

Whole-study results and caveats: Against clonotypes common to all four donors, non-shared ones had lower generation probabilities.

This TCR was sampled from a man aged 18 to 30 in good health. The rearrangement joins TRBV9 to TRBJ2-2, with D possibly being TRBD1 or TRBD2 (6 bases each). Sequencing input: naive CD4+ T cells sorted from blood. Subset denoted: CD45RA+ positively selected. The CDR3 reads CASSVAPLGGADGELFF. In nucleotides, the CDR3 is TGTGCCAGCAGCGTAGCGCCGTTGGGGGGCGCTGACGGGGAGCTGTTTTTT.